This T cell receptor beta chain was captured by sequencing in a study of T cell responses to AZD1222 COVID-19 vaccine. Per germline, CDR1 MNHEY and CDR2 SVGAGI. Trimming took 6 bases from V and 7 from J, leaving 12 bases between them. The CDR3 covers 12 residues. Study-level points and caveats: It should be noted that donors were predominantly white British and more often female, and clonal diversity was possibly underestimated. Baseline seropositives among AZD1222 recipients totaled only 5 to 7.

Generated by immunoSEQ multiplex PCR, the TCRdb table keeps only in-frame clones and is missing some. The table includes 100,000 to 120,000 clones, roughly 90% detected once. To note about this clone: Its antigen is as yet unknown.

The sequences come from peripheral blood, collected on day 0 of MenACWY control vaccination. The sequence was collected from an adult in good health. The V and J genes are TRBV6-5 and TRBJ1-1; D remains ambiguous. The CDR3 protein is CASSPGRGEAFF. The CDR3 nucleotides read TGTGCCAGCAGCCCCGGTCGGGGTGAAGCTTTCTTT.